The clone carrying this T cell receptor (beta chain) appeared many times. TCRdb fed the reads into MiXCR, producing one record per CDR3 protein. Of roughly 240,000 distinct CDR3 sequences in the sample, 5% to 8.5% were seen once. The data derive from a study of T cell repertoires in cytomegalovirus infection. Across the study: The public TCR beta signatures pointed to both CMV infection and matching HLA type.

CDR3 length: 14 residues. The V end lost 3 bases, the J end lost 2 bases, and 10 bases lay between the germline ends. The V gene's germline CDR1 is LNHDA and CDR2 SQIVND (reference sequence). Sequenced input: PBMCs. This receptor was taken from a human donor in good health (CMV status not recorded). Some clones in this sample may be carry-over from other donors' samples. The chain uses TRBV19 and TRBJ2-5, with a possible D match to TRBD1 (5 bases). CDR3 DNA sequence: TGTGCCAGTAGTATGGTCGACAGTCAAGAGACCCAGTACTTC. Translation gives CASSMVDSQETQYF.